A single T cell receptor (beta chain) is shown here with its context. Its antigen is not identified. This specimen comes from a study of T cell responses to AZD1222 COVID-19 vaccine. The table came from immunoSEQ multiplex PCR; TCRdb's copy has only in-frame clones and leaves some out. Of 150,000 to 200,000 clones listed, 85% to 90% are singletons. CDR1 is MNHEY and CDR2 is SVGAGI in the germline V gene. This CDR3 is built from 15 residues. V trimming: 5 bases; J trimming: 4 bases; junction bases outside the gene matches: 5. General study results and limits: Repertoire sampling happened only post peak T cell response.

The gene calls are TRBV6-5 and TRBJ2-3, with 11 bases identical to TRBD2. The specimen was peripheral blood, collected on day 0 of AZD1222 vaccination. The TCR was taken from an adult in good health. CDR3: CASSPLAGAADTQYF. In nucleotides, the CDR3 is TGTGCCAGCAGTCCACTAGCGGGGGCTGCAGATACGCAGTATTTT.